What follows is one T cell receptor (beta chain) and its context. Antigen unknown. The data stem from a study of post-analysis software for immune sequencing data. Study-level results: Among 5 or 6 TRBV segments more frequent in patients than controls were TRBV5-6, TRBV5-1 and TRBV20-1.

Presence of unique molecular identifiers characterized the TCR beta cDNA libraries. TCRdb independently ran MiXCR on the PCR reads; one entry per CDR3 protein. This sample has about 820,000 distinct CDR3 sequences, with under 70% found just once. Trimming pared 1 base from V and 0 bases from J, leaving 10 bases between. The CDR3 length is 15 residues. Looked up from germline, CDR1 is SQVTM and CDR2 is ANQGSEA. Sequenced material: blood. The chain joins TRBV29-1 to TRBJ2-1, with D perhaps TRBD2 (5 bases). The source of this sequence is a girl aged 10 to 17 with multiple sclerosis. The CDR3 DNA follows: TGCAGCGTTGAAGCCGGGAAGAGCTCCTACAATGAGCAGTTCTTC. It is translated as CSVEAGKSSYNEQFF.